The 28 T cell receptor beta chains presented below share a single source sample, sequenced in a study of shared clonotypes between healthy human individuals. Here immunoSEQ multiplex PCR was the method, and the copy in TCRdb shows in-frame clones only, minus some. The profile shows 2 million to 2.5 million clones, approximately 95% of them singletons. Sequenced input: naive CD4+ T cells sorted from blood. Subset given: CD45RA+ positively selected. These TCRs come from a man between 18 and 35 years old in good health.

V is TRBV15 and J is TRBJ1-4; tentatively, D is TRBD1 (5 bases). The germline gives CDR1 LNHNV, CDR2 YYDKDF (reference sequence). With 8 bases removed from V and 6 bases from J, the gap between germline ends came to 10 bases. The CDR3 loop spans 12 amino acids. Here the CDR3 reads CATPGEDEKLFF. The CDR3 DNA reads TGTGCCACCCCGGGGGAGGATGAAAAACTGTTTTTT.

The chain carries TRBV10-3 and TRBJ2-2; D perhaps matches TRBD1 (5 bases). CDR3 length equals 14 residues. The germline V gene encodes CDR1 ENHRY and CDR2 SYGVKD. The V gene lost 6 bases and the J gene lost 2 bases, with 10 bases spanning the gap. The CDR3 reads CAIRRDSNTGELFF. Here the CDR3 DNA reads TGTGCCATCAGACGAGACAGTAACACCGGGGAGCTGTTTTTT.

Of note for this clone: The sample holds other DNA sequences that translate to the same CDR3. This rearrangement joins TRBV5-1 to TRBJ1-4; D gene ambiguous. CDR3 size: 15 residues. Trimming pared 4 bases from V and 0 bases from J, leaving 10 bases between. The V gene's germline CDR1 is SGHRS and CDR2 YFSETQ. The CDR3 spells CASSIQQATNEKLFF. The DNA of the CDR3 is TGCGCCAGCAGCATACAACAAGCAACTAATGAAAAACTGTTTTTT.

On this clone itself: Other nucleotide sequences from this sample produce the same CDR3. The chain employs TRBV5-6 and TRBJ1-5, with D unresolved. Trimming pared 4 bases from V and 0 bases from J, leaving 11 bases between. CDR3 length equals 15 residues. Germline lookup yields CDR1 SGHDT and CDR2 YYEEEE. CDR3 in amino acids: CASSPRTVSNQPQHF. CDR3 bases: TGTGCCAGCAGCCCGAGGACGGTTAGCAATCAGCCCCAGCATTTT.

The CDR3 here is CASSGLAGITGELFF. The DNA for the CDR3 is TGTGCCAGCAGCGGACTAGCGGGAATCACCGGGGAGCTGTTTTTT. The V and J genes are TRBV6-1 and TRBJ2-2, with 12 bases lining up with TRBD2. The CDR3 is 15 amino acids. V lost 6 bases and J lost 4; bases outside the gene matches: 3. Per germline, CDR1 MNHNS and CDR2 SASEGT.

This chain links TRBV27 with TRBJ2-1, with 9 positions matching TRBD2. The V gene's germline CDR1 is MNHEY and CDR2 SMNVEV (reference sequence). CDR3 size: 18 residues. V was clipped by 3 bases and J by 4 bases; unmatched bases: 13. CDR3 sequence reads: CASSFLSERGARYNEQFF. The DNA of the CDR3 is TGTGCCAGCAGTTTCCTGTCTGAGCGGGGGGCGCGATACAATGAGCAGTTCTTC.

The chain carries TRBV6-6 and TRBJ1-1; D gene uncertain. CDR1 is MNHNY and CDR2 is SVGAGI in the germline V gene (reference sequence). The V end was cut by 6 bases, the J end by 1 base, with 15 bases between. The length of the CDR3 is 15 residues. The CDR3 nucleotides are TGTGCCAGCAGGGAACTTGGGTGGGGGAACACTGAAGCTTTCTTT. Translating it yields CASRELGWGNTEAFF.

This chain joins TRBV7-9 and TRBJ2-7, with 9 bases that match TRBD1. This CDR3 contains 17 residues. In germline, CDR1 is SEHNR, CDR2 FQNEAQ (reference sequence). Trimming at V came to 1 base and at J to 4 bases, leaving 11 bases not matched to a gene. The CDR3 protein is CASSLEGLDRGIYEQYF. As DNA, the CDR3 is TGTGCCAGCAGCTTAGAGGGGCTGGACAGGGGAATTTACGAGCAGTACTTC.

V and J are TRBV10-3 and TRBJ2-1; the D is unclear. This CDR3 comprises 17 residues. In germline, CDR1 is ENHRY, CDR2 SYGVKD. Trimming removed 2 bases at V and 0 bases at J, with 14 bases between. The DNA for the CDR3 is TGTGCCATCAGTGAGGGGTCCGGCTGGAGCTCCTACAATGAGCAGTTCTTC. It codes for CAISEGSGWSSYNEQFF.

In this sample, this clone turned up once. The sample has other DNA sequences that encode this CDR3 too. V gene TRBV6-6 combines with J gene TRBJ2-6, with D perhaps TRBD2 (5 bases). Trimming shortened V by 8 bases and J by 0 bases, and 5 bases separated the two germline ends. Per the germline V gene, CDR1 is MNHNY and CDR2 is SVGAGI (reference sequence). The CDR3 length is 13 residues. CDR3 amino acids: CASGSSGANVLTF. CDR3 DNA: TGTGCCAGCGGGAGCTCTGGGGCCAACGTCCTGACTTTC.

This clone was counted between two and nine times. The V gene is TRBV6-5, the J gene TRBJ1-6; D may be TRBD1 (5 bases). Germline CDR1 MNHEY, CDR2 SVGAGI. The CDR3 runs 13 residues. V lost 5 bases and J 11 bases, leaving 13 bases between the germline ends. The CDR3 is CASSRTVGAPLHF. CDR3 in DNA: TGTGCCAGCAGTAGGACCGTGGGGGCACCCCTCCACTTT.

The chain links TRBV7-3 to TRBJ2-7; 11 bases are a match to TRBD2. This CDR3 is 14 amino acids long. After removal of 6 bases from V and 5 bases from J, the junction contained 6 bases not matched to a gene. Germline CDR1 is SGHTA and CDR2 is FQGTGA. The CDR3 sequence is CASSRTSGSHEQYF. Written as DNA, the CDR3 is TGTGCCAGCAGTCGGACTAGCGGGTCCCACGAGCAGTACTTC. Supplemented by reference TRBV7-3 and TRBJ2-7, the full variable domain reads GAGVSQTPSNKVTEKGKYVELRCDPISGHTALYWYRQSLGQGPEFLIYFQGTGAADDSGLPNDRFFAVRPEGSVSTLKIQRTERGDSAVYLCASSRTSGSHEQYFGPGTRLTVT.

This clone was seen only once. The chain combines TRBV4-1 with TRBJ2-4, with TRBD2 matching over 8 bases. This CDR3 region has 18 residues. In germline, CDR1 is MGHRA, CDR2 YSYEKL. Unmatched junction bases numbered 17, after V lost 4 bases and J lost 6 bases. The CDR3 DNA reads TGCGCCAGCAGCCCCATTGGCCGGGGGGGCATCGGCGGAAACATTCAGTACTTC. This gives the protein CASSPIGRGGIGGNIQYF.

This clone was seen a single time. This rearrangement joins TRBV5-4 to TRBJ2-2; D is ambiguous. This CDR3 is 14 amino acids long. Germline V CDR1 and CDR2: SGHNT, YYREEE (reference sequence). V dropped 0 bases and J dropped 3 bases, with 6 bases sitting between them. For the CDR3, the DNA is TGTGCCAGCAGCTTGGGCGGCGACACCGGGGAGCTGTTTTTT. It specifies CASSLGGDTGELFF.

The chain links TRBV2 to TRBJ2-6; D is possibly TRBD2 (5 bases). Germline values: CDR1 SNHLY, CDR2 FYNNEI. Deletions cut 7 bases from V and 2 bases from J, with 15 bases between. The CDR3 length is 16 residues. The CDR3: CASTDPTGAGANVLTF. CDR3 nucleotide sequence: TGTGCCAGCACCGACCCCACCGGGGCTGGGGCCAACGTCCTGACTTTC.

The rearrangement joins TRBV6-5 to TRBJ2-7, with D possibly being TRBD2 (6 bases). This CDR3 spans 16 amino acids. Germline CDR1 MNHEY, CDR2 SVGAGI. Trimming removed 0 bases at V and 3 bases at J, with 15 bases between. The CDR3 sequence is CASSYSTAGPFYEQYF. The DNA of the CDR3 is TGTGCCAGCAGTTACTCGACTGCGGGACCGTTCTACGAGCAGTACTTC.

V and J are TRBV29-1 and TRBJ2-3; D call uncertain. Trimming pared 5 bases from V and 0 bases from J, leaving 3 bases between. The CDR3 runs to 11 residues. CDR1 SQVTM and CDR2 ANQGSEA come from the germline V gene. The CDR3, as DNA: TGCAGCGTTCACAGCACAGATACGCAGTATTTT. This gives the protein CSVHSTDTQYF.

The rearrangement joins TRBV6-5 to TRBJ1-1; D gene unclear. Trimming stripped 3 bases from V and 0 bases from J, with 11 bases between. Germline CDR1 is MNHEY and CDR2 is SVGAGI. The length of the CDR3 is 15 residues. CDR3 nucleotides: TGTGCCAGCAGTTATCGTGTCAGACTGAACACTGAAGCTTTCTTT. Its translation is CASSYRVRLNTEAFF.

This chain uses TRBV27 with TRBJ1-3; D gene ambiguous. Germline loops: CDR1 MNHEY, CDR2 SMNVEV (reference sequence). The germline V and J ends were trimmed by 5 bases and 0 bases, with 2 bases remaining between them. The CDR3 length is 12 residues. The CDR3 nucleotides read TGTGCCAGCAGTACCTCTGGAAACACCATATATTTT. Translating gives CASSTSGNTIYF.

The chain employs TRBV7-8 and TRBJ2-7, with 8 bases that match TRBD1. CDR1 SGHVS and CDR2 FQNEAQ come from the germline V gene. The length of the CDR3 is 13 residues. After removal of 5 bases from V and 6 bases from J, the junction contained 6 bases not matched to a gene. DNA for the CDR3: TGTGCCAGCAGCGCGGACAGGGTTGGCGAGCAGTACTTC. Translated, it gives CASSADRVGEQYF. Full variable domain (outside the CDR3, taken from reference TRBV7-8 and TRBJ2-7): GAGVSQSPRYKVAKRGQDVALRCDPISGHVSLFWYQQALGQGPEFLTYFQNEAQLDKSGLPSDRFFAERPEGSVSTLKIQRTQQEDSAVYLCASSADRVGEQYFGPGTRLTVT.

The chain couples TRBV13 to TRBJ1-1; D gene ambiguous. Germline assignment: CDR1 PRHDT and CDR2 FYEKMQ (reference sequence). The CDR3 length is 12 residues. V lost 5 bases and J 7 bases, leaving 11 bases between the germline ends. In DNA form, the CDR3 reads TGTGCCAGCAGCGGAAAGACGGGTGAAGCTTTCTTT. This sequence encodes CASSGKTGEAFF.

V is TRBV5-1 and J is TRBJ2-6; 8 bases are shared with TRBD1. Germline CDR1 reads SGHRS; CDR2 reads YFSETQ. Unmatched junction bases numbered 5, after V lost 4 bases and J lost 2 bases. The length of the CDR3 is 16 residues. As DNA, the CDR3 is TGCGCCAGCAGCCCCGACAGGGGAACTGGGGCCAACGTCCTGACTTTC. Its protein is CASSPDRGTGANVLTF.

The rearrangement uses TRBV6-5 and TRBJ1-1; tentative D call: TRBD1 (6 bases). This CDR3 contains 13 residues. Trimming removed 5 bases at V and 7 bases at J, with 14 bases between. Germline V CDR1 and CDR2: MNHEY, SVGAGI. The CDR3: CASSTLDRLEAFF. CDR3 nucleotide sequence: TGTGCCAGCAGTACCCTAGACAGGCTTGAAGCTTTCTTT.

V usage is TRBV18 and J usage is TRBJ2-7, with a tentative D call TRBD2 (5 bases). V was cut by 0 bases and J by 3 bases, with 9 bases left in between. The length of the CDR3 is 14 residues. Germline V gene data show CDR1 as KGHSH and CDR2 as LQKENI. The CDR3 nucleotides read TGTGCCAGCTCACCACCCGGGATCGTCTACGAGCAGTACTTC. This codes for CASSPPGIVYEQYF.

The genes are TRBV7-8 and TRBJ1-5; D may be TRBD1 (5 bases). The germline CDR1 and CDR2 sequences are SGHVS and FQNEAQ. This CDR3 comprises 17 residues. Between the trimmed V and J ends, which lost 5 bases and 2 bases, there was a span of 19 bases. The CDR3, as DNA: TGTGCCAGCAGCCCGGCGGATAGGGGCTCTGGCAATCAGCCCCAGCATTTT. Translated: CASSPADRGSGNQPQHF.

The chain carries TRBV5-1 and TRBJ2-3; D is unresolved. CDR3 length: 14 residues. Trimming left V 0 bases short and J 1 base short, with 6 bases between. Looked up from germline, CDR1 is SGHRS and CDR2 is YFSETQ. CDR3 DNA: TGCGCCAGCAGCTTGGAGTGGGGCACAGATACGCAGTATTTT. Residues: CASSLEWGTDTQYF.

The gene calls are TRBV11-2 and TRBJ2-7; TRBD1 is a possible D gene (5 bases). Germline-derived CDR1 and CDR2 are SGHAT and FQNNGV. The CDR3 length is 13 residues. Deletions cut 3 bases from V and 5 bases from J, with 11 bases between. The CDR3 reads CASSFQGSNEQYF. In DNA form, the CDR3 reads TGTGCCAGCAGCTTTCAGGGCTCGAACGAGCAGTACTTC.

The chain links TRBV14 to TRBJ1-5; 11 bases match TRBD1. The CDR3 contains 18 residues. V was clipped by 1 base and J by 5 bases; unmatched bases: 10. The germline V gene encodes CDR1 SGHDN and CDR2 FVKESK. The CDR3 here is CASSQVKTDRGPHQPQHF. DNA of the CDR3: TGTGCCAGCAGCCAAGTTAAGACGGACAGGGGGCCGCATCAGCCCCAGCATTTT.